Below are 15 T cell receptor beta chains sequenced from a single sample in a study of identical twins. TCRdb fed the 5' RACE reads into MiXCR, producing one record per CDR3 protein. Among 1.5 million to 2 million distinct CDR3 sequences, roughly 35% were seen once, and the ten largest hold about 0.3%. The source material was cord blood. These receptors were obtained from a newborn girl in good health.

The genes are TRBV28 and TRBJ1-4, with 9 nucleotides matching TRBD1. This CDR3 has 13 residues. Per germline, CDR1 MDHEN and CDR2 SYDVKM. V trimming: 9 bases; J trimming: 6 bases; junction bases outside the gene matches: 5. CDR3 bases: TGTGCCAGTACCACAGGGGGCGATGAAAAACTGTTTTTT. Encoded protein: CASTTGGDEKLFF.

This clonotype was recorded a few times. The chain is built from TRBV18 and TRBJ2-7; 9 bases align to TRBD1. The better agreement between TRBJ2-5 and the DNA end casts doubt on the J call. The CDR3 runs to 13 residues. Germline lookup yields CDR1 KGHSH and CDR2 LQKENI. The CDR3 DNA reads TGTGCCAGCTCAGAGGGACAGGGAAAGACCCAGTACTTC. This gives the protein CASSEGQGKTQYF.

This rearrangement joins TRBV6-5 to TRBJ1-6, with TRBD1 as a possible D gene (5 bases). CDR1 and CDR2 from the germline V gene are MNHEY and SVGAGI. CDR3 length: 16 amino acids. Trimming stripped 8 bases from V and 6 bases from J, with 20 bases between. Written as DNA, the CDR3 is TGTGCCAGCCTCAAGGGGCCCTTATGTCTTAATTCACCCCTCCACTTT. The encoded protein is CASLKGPLCLNSPLHF.

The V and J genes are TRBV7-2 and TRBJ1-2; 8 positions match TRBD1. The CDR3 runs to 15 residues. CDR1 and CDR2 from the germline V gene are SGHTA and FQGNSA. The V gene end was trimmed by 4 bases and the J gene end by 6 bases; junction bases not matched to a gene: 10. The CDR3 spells CASSSTPQGADGYTF. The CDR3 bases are TGTGCCAGCAGCTCCACCCCTCAGGGGGCGGATGGCTACACCTTC.

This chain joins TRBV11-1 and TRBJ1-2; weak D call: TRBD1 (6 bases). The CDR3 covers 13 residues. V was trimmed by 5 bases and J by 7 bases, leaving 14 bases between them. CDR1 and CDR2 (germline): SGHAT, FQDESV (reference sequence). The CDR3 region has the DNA TGTGCCAGCAGCACAGGACAGCGAGGTGGCTACACCTTC. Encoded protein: CASSTGQRGGYTF.

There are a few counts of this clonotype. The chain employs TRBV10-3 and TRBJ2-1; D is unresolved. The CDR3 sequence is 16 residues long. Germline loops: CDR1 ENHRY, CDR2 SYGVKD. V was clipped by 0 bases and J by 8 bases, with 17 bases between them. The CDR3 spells CAISESEGSPRYEQFF. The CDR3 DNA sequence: TGTGCCATCAGTGAGTCGGAAGGCTCCCCCCGCTATGAGCAGTTCTTC.

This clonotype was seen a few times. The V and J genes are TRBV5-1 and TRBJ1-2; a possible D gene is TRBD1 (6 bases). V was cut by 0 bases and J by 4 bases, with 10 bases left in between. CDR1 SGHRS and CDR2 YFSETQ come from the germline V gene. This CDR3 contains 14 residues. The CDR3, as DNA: TGCGCCAGCAGCTTGGAGGACAGCATCTATGGCTACACCTTC. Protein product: CASSLEDSIYGYTF.

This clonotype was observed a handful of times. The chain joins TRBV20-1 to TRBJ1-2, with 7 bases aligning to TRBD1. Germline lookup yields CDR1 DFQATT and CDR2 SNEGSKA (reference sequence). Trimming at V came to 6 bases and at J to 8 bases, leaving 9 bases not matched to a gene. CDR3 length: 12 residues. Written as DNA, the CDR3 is TGCAGTGCCCCGCCCCAGACAGGGGGCTACACCTTC. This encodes CSAPPQTGGYTF.

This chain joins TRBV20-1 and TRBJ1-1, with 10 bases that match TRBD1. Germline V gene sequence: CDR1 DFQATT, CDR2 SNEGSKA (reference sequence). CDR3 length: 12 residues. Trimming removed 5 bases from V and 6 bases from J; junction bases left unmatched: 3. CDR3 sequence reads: CSAPGQGAEAFF. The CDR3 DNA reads TGCAGTGCTCCTGGACAGGGGGCTGAAGCTTTCTTT.

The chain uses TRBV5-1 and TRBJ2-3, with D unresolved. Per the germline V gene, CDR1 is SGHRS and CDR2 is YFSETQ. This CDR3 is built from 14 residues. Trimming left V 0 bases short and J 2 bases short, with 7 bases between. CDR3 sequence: CASSLAWPTDTQYF. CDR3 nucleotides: TGCGCCAGCAGCTTGGCCTGGCCCACAGATACGCAGTATTTT.

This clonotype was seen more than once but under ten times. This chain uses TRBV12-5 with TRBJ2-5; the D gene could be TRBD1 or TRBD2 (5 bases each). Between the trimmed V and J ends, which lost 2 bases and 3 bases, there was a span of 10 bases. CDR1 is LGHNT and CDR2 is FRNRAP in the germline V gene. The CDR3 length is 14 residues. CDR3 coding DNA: TGTGCTAGTGGTTTGTCCGGGGCCAAAGAGACCCAGTACTTC. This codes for CASGLSGAKETQYF.

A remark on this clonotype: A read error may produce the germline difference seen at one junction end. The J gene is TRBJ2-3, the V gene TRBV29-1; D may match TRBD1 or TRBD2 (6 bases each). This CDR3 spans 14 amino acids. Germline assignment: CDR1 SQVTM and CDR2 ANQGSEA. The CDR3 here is CSAEWRGGTDTQYF. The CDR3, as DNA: TGCAGCGCTGAATGGAGGGGGGGCACAGATACGCAGTATTTT.

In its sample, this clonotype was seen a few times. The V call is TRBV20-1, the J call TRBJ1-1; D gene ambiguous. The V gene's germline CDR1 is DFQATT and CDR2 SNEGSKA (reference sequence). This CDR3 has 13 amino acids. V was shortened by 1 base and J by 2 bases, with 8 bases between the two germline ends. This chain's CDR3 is CSARADTNTEAFF. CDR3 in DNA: TGCAGTGCTAGAGCAGACACCAACACTGAAGCTTTCTTT.

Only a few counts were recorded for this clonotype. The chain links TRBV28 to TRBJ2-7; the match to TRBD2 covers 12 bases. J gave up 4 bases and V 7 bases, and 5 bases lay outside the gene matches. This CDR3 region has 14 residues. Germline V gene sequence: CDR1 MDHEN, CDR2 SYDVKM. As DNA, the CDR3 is TGTGCCAGCACAAAAGGGACTAGCGGGTACGAGCAGTACTTC. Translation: CASTKGTSGYEQYF.

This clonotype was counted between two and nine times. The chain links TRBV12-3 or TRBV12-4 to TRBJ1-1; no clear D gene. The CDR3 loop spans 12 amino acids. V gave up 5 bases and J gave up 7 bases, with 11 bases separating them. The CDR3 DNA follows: TGTGCCAGCAGTCCGCGGACGGTTGAAGCTTTCTTT. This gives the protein CASSPRTVEAFF.